Shown below are 12 T cell receptor beta chains from a single sample sequenced in a study of T cell responses to AZD1222 COVID-19 vaccine. Data came from immunoSEQ multiplex PCR; TCRdb stores just in-frame clones and leaves some out. This table has approximately 60,000 clones, roughly 80% appearing once. The sample in question was peripheral blood, obtained on day 0 of AZD1222 vaccination. These receptors were collected from an adult in good health.

The chain carries TRBV5-6 and TRBJ2-7, with 9 nucleotides matching TRBD2. The germline CDR1 and CDR2 sequences are SGHDT and YYEEEE. The CDR3 has 14 amino acids. Trimming cost V 2 bases and J 7 bases; bases outside gene matches: 7. CDR3 sequence: CASSLFSGGGEQYF. CDR3 in DNA: TGTGCCAGCAGCTTATTTAGCGGGGGAGGAGAGCAGTACTTC.

The chain couples TRBV6-5 to TRBJ2-5, with 8 positions matching TRBD2. Trimming cost V 6 bases and J 5 bases; bases outside gene matches: 8. The germline gives CDR1 MNHEY, CDR2 SVGAGI. The CDR3 is 14 residues long. The DNA for the CDR3 is TGTGCCAGCAGGACTTCGGGGGGGTTGGAGACCCAGTACTTC. Amino acids: CASRTSGGLETQYF.

CDR3 bases: TGTGCCAGCAGTTTAAGTGGGGACACTGAAGCTTTCTTT. This gives the protein CASSLSGDTEAFF. J is TRBJ1-1 and V is TRBV27; D not resolved. This CDR3 contains 13 residues. The germline gives CDR1 MNHEY, CDR2 SMNVEV (reference sequence). The V gene lost 2 bases and the J gene lost 3 bases, with 7 bases spanning the gap.

This rearrangement joins TRBV5-5 to TRBJ1-5, with 11 bases that match TRBD1. This CDR3 has 14 amino acids. Germline CDR1 reads SGHKS; CDR2 reads YYEKEE (reference sequence). Germline trimming cut 0 bases from V and 7 bases from J; bases unmatched to any gene: 0. In DNA, the CDR3 is TGTGCCAGCAGCTTGGGGGACAGGGGGCAGCCCCAGCATTTT. Translating gives CASSLGDRGQPQHF.

The chain couples TRBV11-3 to TRBJ2-2; D not certain. V was shortened by 0 bases and J by 0 bases, with 8 bases between the two germline ends. Germline V gene lookup returns CDR1 SGHNT and CDR2 YENEEA. This CDR3 is 16 amino acids long. CDR3 sequence (DNA): TGTGCCAGCAGCTTAGATCCCGTAACGAACACCGGGGAGCTGTTTTTT. Its translation is CASSLDPVTNTGELFF.

This clone is a singleton in its sample. V is TRBV11-2 and J is TRBJ1-4; D is uncertain. CDR1 and CDR2 from the germline V gene are SGHAT and FQNNGV. The CDR3 contains 14 residues. Trimming stripped 1 base from V and 10 bases from J, with 13 bases between. The CDR3 protein is CASSLGGPEGKLFF. The CDR3 DNA is TGTGCCAGCAGCTTAGGGGGTCCGGAGGGAAAACTGTTTTTT.

This chain links TRBV11-2 with TRBJ1-2, with D unclear. The V gene's germline CDR1 is SGHAT and CDR2 FQNNGV. CDR3 length equals 11 residues. Trimming took off 3 bases at V and 8 bases at J, with 7 bases between the two ends. CDR3 in DNA: TGTGCCAGCAGCTTCGGAACCGGCTACACCTTC. It codes for CASSFGTGYTF.

The chain combines TRBV5-4 with TRBJ2-1, with 8 positions matching TRBD2. Trimming cost V 4 bases and J 4 bases; bases outside gene matches: 7. The germline gives CDR1 SGHNT, CDR2 YYREEE (reference sequence). The CDR3 length is 15 residues. The CDR3 DNA sequence: TGTGCCAGCAGCGCCAGCGGGGGTAAATACAATGAGCAGTTCTTC. Its protein product is CASSASGGKYNEQFF.

A single count supports this clone. The chain uses TRBV6-6 and TRBJ2-3; 9 bases agree with TRBD1. Germline values: CDR1 MNHNY, CDR2 SVGAGI (reference sequence). The CDR3 sequence is 16 residues long. V shed 6 bases, J shed 14 bases, and the junction held 21 bases outside the gene matches. In DNA form, the CDR3 reads TGTGCCAGCAGGCCAACTACAGGGGGCCTGACCCGCCCAACGTATTTT. This sequence encodes CASRPTTGGLTRPTYF.

The rearrangement uses TRBV16 and TRBJ1-5; D remains ambiguous. Germline CDR1 reads KGHSY; CDR2 reads FQNENV. The CDR3 has 15 amino acids. The V end was cut by 2 bases, the J end by 1 base, with 9 bases between. CDR3 DNA sequence: TGTGCCAGCAGCCAAGGGGTCGCGAGCAATCAGCCCCAGCATTTT. It specifies CASSQGVASNQPQHF.

The chain recombines TRBV24-1 with TRBJ1-1; tentative D call: TRBD1 (6 bases). CDR1 KGHDR and CDR2 SFDVKD come from the germline V gene. The CDR3 length is 14 residues. V gave up 4 bases and J gave up 5 bases, with 13 bases separating them. The chain's CDR3 is CATSDQGGATEAFF. The CDR3 DNA follows: TGTGCCACCAGTGACCAAGGGGGGGCGACTGAAGCTTTCTTT.

This clone was found once. This rearrangement joins TRBV9 to TRBJ1-5, with TRBD1 as a possible D gene (5 bases). The germline V and J ends were trimmed by 3 bases and 3 bases, with 10 bases remaining between them. This CDR3 has 14 amino acids. Per the germline V gene, CDR1 is SGDLS and CDR2 is YYNGEE. CDR3 residues: CASSGDSDNQPQHF. DNA of the CDR3: TGTGCCAGCAGCGGTGACAGCGACAATCAGCCCCAGCATTTT. Drawing the rest from reference TRBV9 and TRBJ1-5, the complete variable domain is DSGVTQTPKHLITATGQRVTLRCSPRSGDLSVYWYQQSLDQGLQFLIQYYNGEERAKGNILERFSAQQFPDLHSELNLSSLELGDSALYFCASSGDSDNQPQHFGDGTRLSIL.